This is a list of T cell receptor beta chains from one sample in a study of T cells after yellow fever vaccination. Using its own MiXCR run on the 5' RACE reads, TCRdb lists one record per CDR3 protein. The sample includes around 140,000 distinct CDR3 sequences, approximately 6.6% seen only once; the top ten take approximately 0.64%. The specimen was CD4+ T cells sorted from PBMCs, collected 10 days after the yellow fever booster vaccination. Receptors originate from a young man who received the YFV17D yellow fever vaccine. The CDR3 runs from the conserved cysteine through the conserved F or W. A D gene is named only where the DNA matches it firmly. A row's size may be missing; if present it is once, few, many or a size class.

>many|TRBV28|-|TRBJ1-2
TGTGCCAGCAGCCGTCGGGGGTATGGCTACACCTTC
CASSRRGYGYTF
>many|TRBV11-1|TRBD2|TRBJ2-4
TGTGCCAGCAGCCCTGGACTAGCGGGAATGATTGCCAAAAACATTCAGTACTTC
CASSPGLAGMIAKNIQYF
>many|TRBV7-2|TRBD2|TRBJ2-7
TGTGCCAGCAGCTTATTGGCTAGCGGGAGTCTCGTCCACGAGCAGTACTTC
CASSLLASGSLVHEQYF
>many|TRBV11-2|TRBD2|TRBJ2-3
TGTGCCAGCAGCCGAAGACTAGCGGGAGTAAATACGCAGTATTTT
CASSRRLAGVNTQYF
>many|TRBV20-1|TRBD2|TRBJ2-7
TGCAGTGCTAGAGCCGGGACTAGCGGCGAGCAGTACTTC
CSARAGTSGEQYF
>-|TRBV6-5|-|TRBJ1-2
TGTGCCAGCAGTCGCCGAGCTAGCTATGGCTACACCTTC
CASSRRASYGYTF
>many|TRBV6-6|-|TRBJ2-7
TGTGCCAGCAGTACTAGCCACGAGCAGTACTTC
CASSTSHEQYF
>many|TRBV20-1|TRBD1|TRBJ2-7
TGCAGTGCTAGCGACAGGGACAACTCCTACGAGCAGTACTTC
CSASDRDNSYEQYF
>many|TRBV5-1|-|TRBJ2-7
TGCGCCAGCAGCTTGGTGGCAGGGTACGAGCAGTACTTC
CASSLVAGYEQYF
>-|TRBV20-1|-|TRBJ2-3
TGCAGTGGATCAGGGAGTCCAGATACGCAGTATTTT
CSGSGSPDTQYF
>many|TRBV7-2|TRBD1|TRBJ2-5
TGTGCCAGCAACCATGGACAGGGGGCTTTAGAGACCCAGTACTTC
CASNHGQGALETQYF
>few|TRBV10-3|-|TRBJ2-2
TGTGCCATCAGTGAGTGGAACACCGGGGAGCTGTTTTTT
CAISEWNTGELFF
>many|TRBV12-5|-|TRBJ2-1
TGTGCTAGTGGTACCGGCACCAATGAGCAGTTCTTC
CASGTGTNEQFF
>many|TRBV10-3|TRBD2|TRBJ2-5
TGTGCCATCAGAGCAAGCGGGAGTCCCCAAGAGACCCAGTACTTC
CAIRASGSPQETQYF
>few|TRBV7-9|-|TRBJ2-1
TGTGCCAGCAGCTTAGCGCCCCTAGCATTTATCGGGGATGAGCAGTTCTTC
CASSLAPLAFIGDEQFF
>many|TRBV20-1|TRBD1|TRBJ2-2
TGCAGTGCCGGGACAGGGGGTATCGGGGAGCTGTTTTTT
CSAGTGGIGELFF
>-|TRBV7-5|-|TRBJ2-4
-
CISVPEAKGGPEGAKNIQYF
>many|TRBV11-3|-|TRBJ2-1
TGTGCCAGCAGCTTGGCTAGCCCTAATGAGCAGTTCTTC
CASSLASPNEQFF
>few|TRBV5-5|-|TRBJ2-6
TGTGCCAGCAGCTTGGACACGGCTCTGGCCAACGTCCTGACTTTC
CASSLDTALANVLTF
>many|TRBV7-3|TRBD2|TRBJ2-3
TGTGCCAGCAGCAAGAGGACAGGGCTAGCGGGAGTTGACGGCACAGATACGCAGTATTTT
CASSKRTGLAGVDGTDTQYF
>many|TRBV4-3|TRBD2|TRBJ2-1
TGCGCCAGCAGCCAAGCTAGCGGGAGCTCCTACAATGAGCAGTTCTTC
CASSQASGSSYNEQFF
>many|TRBV18|TRBD1|TRBJ2-7
TGTGCCAGCTCATTTGGGACAGGAGGCCACGAGCAGTACTTC
CASSFGTGGHEQYF
>many|TRBV20-1|-|TRBJ2-7
TGCAGTGCTACCATACATAGGAAGGGGACCTACGAGCAGTACTTC
CSATIHRKGTYEQYF
>many|TRBV7-8|-|TRBJ2-5
TGTGCCAGCAGCTCCGGCCCCCTCTCTAGCGAACTACGAGAGACCCAGTACTTC
CASSSGPLSSELRETQYF
>-|TRBV20-1|TRBD2|TRBJ2-7
TGCAGTGCTAGACAGTCCGGGACTAGCGGCCTTATAACGGCCTACGAGCAGTACTTC
CSARQSGTSGLITAYEQYF
>many|TRBV5-5|-|TRBJ2-7
TGTGCCAGCAGCTCCGACACTACGACAGGATCCTACGAGCAGTACTTC
CASSSDTTTGSYEQYF
>many|TRBV21-1|-|TRBJ1-2
TGTGCCAGCAGCACATCGATAGGACAGGGCGGTTATGGCTACACCTTC
CASSTSIGQGGYGYTF
>few|TRBV18|-|TRBJ2-7
TGTGCCAGCTCACAGGGGCGGACTTACGAGCAGTACTTC
CASSQGRTYEQYF
>many|TRBV25-1|TRBD2|TRBJ2-1
TGTGCCAGCAGTGACAAGCGGGAGGGCCACGAGCAGTTCTTC
CASSDKREGHEQFF
>-|TRBV5-1|-|TRBJ2-3
TGCGCCAGCAGCTTGGCCTCTGACAGCACAGATACGCAGTATTTT
CASSLASDSTDTQYF
>many|TRBV30|-|TRBJ2-3
TGTGCCTGGAAGGGCGCCATCCAGGGCGGACTGAATACGCAGTATTTT
CAWKGAIQGGLNTQYF
>-|TRBV7-2|-|TRBJ1-5
TGTGCCAGCAGCAAAAATAGGGGGTACAATCAGCCCCAGCATTTT
CASSKNRGYNQPQHF
>-|TRBV14|-|TRBJ1-2
TGTGCCAGCAGCCAAGTGGCGGTGGTGAATGGCTACACCTTC
CASSQVAVVNGYTF
>many|TRBV7-2|-|TRBJ2-3
TGTGCCAGCAGCTTTGGTGGTTTCACAGATACGCAGTATTTT
CASSFGGFTDTQYF
>-|TRBV20-1|TRBD2|TRBJ2-7
TGCAGTGCTATTAGAACTAGCGGTTACGAGCAGTACTTC
CSAIRTSGYEQYF